The rows below give T cell receptor beta chains drawn from one sample of a study of cytomegalovirus exposure and HLA in healthy donors. TCRdb's copy holds only in-frame clones and misses some; the assay was immunoSEQ multiplex PCR. This sample has 150,000 or so clones, with 65% to 90% found just once. What was sequenced was PBMCs. These receptors were obtained from a woman between 18 and 29 years old in good health and CMV-seronegative. Both conserved end residues are part of each CDR3. The D gene is left open where the match is weak. Rows give clone size only sometimes, using once, few, many, or a class for an expanded clone.

clone size: once; D gene: NA; J gene: TRBJ1-6; V gene: TRBV5-1; CDR3 DNA: TGCGCCAGCAGCTTGCGGGAGGGCAGGGGTGATTCACCCCTCCACTTT; CDR3 protein: CASSLREGRGDSPLHF
clone size: NA; D gene: NA; J gene: TRBJ2-5; V gene: TRBV11-3; CDR3 DNA: TGTGCCAGCAGCTTTAATAGCGGCGAGACCCAGTACTTC; CDR3 protein: CASSFNSGETQYF
clone size: NA; D gene: NA; J gene: TRBJ2-7; V gene: TRBV29-1; CDR3 DNA: TGCAGCGTTGAGACAGCCTACGAGCAGTACTTC; CDR3 protein: CSVETAYEQYF
clone size: NA; D gene: NA; J gene: TRBJ1-4; V gene: TRBV6-1; CDR3 DNA: TGTGCCAGCAGTGAAGGGGTCCGGAGGGCGGGGCGATTAAATGAAAAACTGTTTTTT; CDR3 protein: CASSEGVRRAGRLNEKLFF
clone size: NA; D gene: NA; J gene: TRBJ1-2; V gene: TRBV27; CDR3 DNA: TGTGCCAGCAGTTCAGGCTATGGCTACACCTTC; CDR3 protein: CASSSGYGYTF
clone size: NA; D gene: NA; J gene: TRBJ1-5; V gene: TRBV19; CDR3 DNA: TGTGCCAGTAGTATGGCGGGGTTCGTTAGCGATCAGCCCCAGCATTTT; CDR3 protein: CASSMAGFVSDQPQHF
clone size: NA; D gene: TRBD1; J gene: TRBJ1-5; V gene: TRBV4-2; CDR3 DNA: TGTGCCAGCAGCCAAGAAAGGACAGGGGGCAATCAGCCCCAGCATTTT; CDR3 protein: CASSQERTGGNQPQHF
clone size: NA; D gene: TRBD1; J gene: TRBJ1-2; V gene: TRBV18; CDR3 DNA: TGTGCCAGCTCACCATCCGGGACAGAAGCTAACTATGGCTACACCTTC; CDR3 protein: CASSPSGTEANYGYTF
clone size: NA; D gene: NA; J gene: TRBJ1-3; V gene: TRBV27; CDR3 DNA: TGTGCCAGCAGCCCACAGGGAGCTGGAAACACCATATATTTT; CDR3 protein: CASSPQGAGNTIYF
clone size: NA; D gene: NA; J gene: TRBJ1-5; V gene: TRBV30; CDR3 DNA: TGTGCCTGGAGTAGGGGCAGTTCCCAGCATTTT; CDR3 protein: CAWSRGSSQHF
clone size: NA; D gene: TRBD1; J gene: TRBJ1-1; V gene: TRBV10-1; CDR3 DNA: TGCGCCAGCCGAGCGGGGGACAGGGAAAAAGCTTTCTTT; CDR3 protein: CASRAGDREKAFF
clone size: NA; D gene: TRBD1; J gene: TRBJ1-5; V gene: TRBV5-4; CDR3 DNA: TGTGCCAGCAGCCTCGGGACAGCTGATCAGCCCCAGCATTTT; CDR3 protein: CASSLGTADQPQHF
clone size: NA; D gene: TRBD1; J gene: TRBJ2-7; V gene: TRBV27; CDR3 DNA: TGTGCCAGCCGCCTAGGGGGACAGGATGGTCTCGAGCAGTACTTC; CDR3 protein: CASRLGGQDGLEQYF
clone size: few; D gene: NA; J gene: TRBJ2-2; V gene: TRBV6-1; CDR3 DNA: TGTGCCAGCAGACCTCGGGACACCGGGGAGCTGTTTTTT; CDR3 protein: CASRPRDTGELFF
clone size: NA; D gene: NA; J gene: TRBJ1-3; V gene: TRBV27; CDR3 DNA: TGTGCCAGCAGTTTAGGCCGGGACTCTGGAAACACCATATATTTT; CDR3 protein: CASSLGRDSGNTIYF
clone size: NA; D gene: NA; J gene: TRBJ1-4; V gene: TRBV18; CDR3 DNA: TGTGCCAGCTCACCACTTCAGGGTAATGAAAAACTGTTTTTT; CDR3 protein: CASSPLQGNEKLFF
clone size: NA; D gene: TRBD1; J gene: TRBJ1-1; V gene: TRBV28; CDR3 DNA: TGTGCCAGTAGAGGGGGACAGGGGGCTGGTGAAGCTTTCTTT; CDR3 protein: CASRGGQGAGEAFF
clone size: NA; D gene: NA; J gene: TRBJ1-5; V gene: TRBV28; CDR3 DNA: TGTGCCAGCAGTTTATCCCAAGGGGTTTGGGGGCAGACGGAGCAGCCCCAGCATTTT; CDR3 protein: CASSLSQGVWGQTEQPQHF
clone size: NA; D gene: NA; J gene: TRBJ1-5; V gene: TRBV2; CDR3 DNA: TGTGCCAGCAGATTGGGACCGACAGGATATCAGCCCCAGCATTTT; CDR3 protein: CASRLGPTGYQPQHF
clone size: NA; D gene: NA; J gene: TRBJ2-7; V gene: TRBV4-1; CDR3 DNA: TGCGCCAGCAGCCAAGATAAGGGGGTACCCTACGAGCAGTACTTC; CDR3 protein: CASSQDKGVPYEQYF
clone size: NA; D gene: TRBD1; J gene: TRBJ1-2; V gene: TRBV30; CDR3 DNA: TGTGCCTGGAGTGTAAGGCAGGGGGCGCGGGCGGGCTATGGCTACACCTTC; CDR3 protein: CAWSVRQGARAGYGYTF
clone size: NA; D gene: TRBD2; J gene: TRBJ2-1; V gene: TRBV2; CDR3 DNA: TGTGCCAGCACCCTAGCGGGGGGTATCTCCTACAATGAGCAGTTCTTC; CDR3 protein: CASTLAGGISYNEQFF
clone size: NA; D gene: TRBD1; J gene: TRBJ1-5; V gene: TRBV18; CDR3 DNA: TGTGCCAGCTCAAGCAGACAGGGGGATCAGCCCCAGCATTTT; CDR3 protein: CASSSRQGDQPQHF
clone size: NA; D gene: NA; J gene: TRBJ1-2; V gene: TRBV29-1; CDR3 DNA: TGCAGCGCTTCCTTAGGGGATGGCTACACCTTC; CDR3 protein: CSASLGDGYTF
clone size: NA; D gene: NA; J gene: TRBJ1-1; V gene: TRBV20-1; CDR3 DNA: TGCAGTGCTAGAGGGCAGAAAGCTTTCTTT; CDR3 protein: CSARGQKAFF
clone size: NA; D gene: TRBD1; J gene: TRBJ1-1; V gene: TRBV5-8; CDR3 DNA: TGTGCCAGCAGCTCCCGACAGGGTAACACTGAAGCTTTCTTT; CDR3 protein: CASSSRQGNTEAFF